The entry that follows covers one T cell receptor beta chain sequence. Its antigen is currently unknown. With V trimmed by 1 base and J by 5 bases, 5 bases remained unmatched. CDR3 length: 15 amino acids. The germline gives CDR1 SGHNT, CDR2 YENEEA. The donors were part of the validation cohort of 100 to 150 subjects. That cohort was separate from the first cohort, which comprised fewer than 800 subjects. Here immunoSEQ multiplex PCR was the method, and the copy in TCRdb shows in-frame clones only, minus some. The repertoire holds about 350,000 clones, 87% seen once, with 1% to 1.5% in the top ten. The source of the sample is a study of cytomegalovirus exposure and HLA in healthy donors. Study background: The 90 to 150 validation repertoires were produced on the same platform as the 670 or so repertoires of the first cohort. This was reported in a later analysis. The study's findings and limits: A classifier reportedly called cytomegalovirus status with high sensitivity and specificity. The tendency of first-cohort TCR clusters to co-occur in the 110 or so validation repertoires emerged from a later analysis.

The genes are TRBV11-3 and TRBJ2-1; 7 bases fit TRBD2. The sample taken for sequencing was PBMCs. The clonotype originates from a woman aged 25 to 39 in good health and CMV-seropositive. The CDR3 DNA reads as TGTGCCAGCAGCTTAGGCGGGGGATACCACAATGAGCAGTTCTTC. The encoded protein is CASSLGGGYHNEQFF. Based on the CDR3 plus reference TRBV11-3 and TRBJ2-1, the full variable domain is EAGVVQSPRYKIIEKKQPVAFWCNPISGHNTLYWYLQNLGQGPELLIRYENEEAVDDSQLPKDRFSAERLKGVDSTLKIQPAELGDSAVYLCASSLGGGYHNEQFFGPGTRLTVL.